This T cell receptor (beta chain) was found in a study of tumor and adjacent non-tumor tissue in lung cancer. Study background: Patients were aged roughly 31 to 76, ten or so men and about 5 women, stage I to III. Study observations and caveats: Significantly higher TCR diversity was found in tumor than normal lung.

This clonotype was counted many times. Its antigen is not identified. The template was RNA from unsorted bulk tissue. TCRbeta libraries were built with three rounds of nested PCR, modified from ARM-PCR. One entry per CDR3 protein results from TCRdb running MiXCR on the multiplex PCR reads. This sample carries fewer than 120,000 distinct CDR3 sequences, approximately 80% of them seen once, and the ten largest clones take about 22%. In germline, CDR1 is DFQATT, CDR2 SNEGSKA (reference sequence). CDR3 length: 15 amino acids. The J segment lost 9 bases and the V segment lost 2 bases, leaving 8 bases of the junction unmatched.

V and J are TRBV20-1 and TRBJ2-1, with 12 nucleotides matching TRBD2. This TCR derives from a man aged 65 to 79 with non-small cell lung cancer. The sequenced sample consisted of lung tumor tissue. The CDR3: CSARSSGRALGEQFF. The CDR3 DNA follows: TGCAGTGCTAGATCTAGCGGGAGGGCCCTCGGTGAGCAGTTCTTC.